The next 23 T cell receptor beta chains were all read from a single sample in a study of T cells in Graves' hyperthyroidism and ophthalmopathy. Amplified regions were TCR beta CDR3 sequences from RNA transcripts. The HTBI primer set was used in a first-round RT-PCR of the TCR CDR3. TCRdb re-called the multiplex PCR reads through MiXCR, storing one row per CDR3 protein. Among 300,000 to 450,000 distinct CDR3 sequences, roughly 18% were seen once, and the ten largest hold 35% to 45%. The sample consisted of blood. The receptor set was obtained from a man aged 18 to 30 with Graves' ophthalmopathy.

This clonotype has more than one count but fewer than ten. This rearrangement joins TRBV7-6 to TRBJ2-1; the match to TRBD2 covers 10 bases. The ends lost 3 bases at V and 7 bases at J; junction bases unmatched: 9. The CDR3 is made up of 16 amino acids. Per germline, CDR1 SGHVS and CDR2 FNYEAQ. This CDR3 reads CASSFHASGGGNEQFF. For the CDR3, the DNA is TGTGCCAGCAGCTTTCATGCTAGCGGGGGTGGGAATGAGCAGTTCTTC.

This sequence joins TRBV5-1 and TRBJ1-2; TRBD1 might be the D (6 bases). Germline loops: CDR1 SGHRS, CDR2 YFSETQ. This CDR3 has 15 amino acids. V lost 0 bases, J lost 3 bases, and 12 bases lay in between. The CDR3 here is CASSLVSGADYGYTF. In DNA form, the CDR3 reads TGCGCCAGCAGCTTGGTTTCAGGGGCCGACTATGGCTACACCTTC.

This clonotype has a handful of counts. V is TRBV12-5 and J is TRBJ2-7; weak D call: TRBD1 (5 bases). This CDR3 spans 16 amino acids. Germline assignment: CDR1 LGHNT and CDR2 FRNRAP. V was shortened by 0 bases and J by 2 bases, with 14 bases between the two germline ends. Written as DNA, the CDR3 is TGTGCTAGTGGTTTGGTCATCGGACAAACCCCCTACGAGCAGTACTTC. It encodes CASGLVIGQTPYEQYF.

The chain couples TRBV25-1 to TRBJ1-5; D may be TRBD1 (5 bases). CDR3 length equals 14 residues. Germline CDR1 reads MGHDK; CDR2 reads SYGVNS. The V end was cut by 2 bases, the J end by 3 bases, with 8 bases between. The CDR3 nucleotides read TGTGCCAGCAGTGAACGGGGGTACAATCAGCCCCAGCATTTT. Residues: CASSERGYNQPQHF.

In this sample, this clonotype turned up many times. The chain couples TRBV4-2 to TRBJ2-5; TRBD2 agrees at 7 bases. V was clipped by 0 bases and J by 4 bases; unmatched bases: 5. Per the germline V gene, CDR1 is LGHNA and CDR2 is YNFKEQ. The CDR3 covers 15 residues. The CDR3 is CASSQDSGFSETQYF. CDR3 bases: TGTGCCAGCAGCCAAGATAGCGGGTTTTCAGAGACCCAGTACTTC.

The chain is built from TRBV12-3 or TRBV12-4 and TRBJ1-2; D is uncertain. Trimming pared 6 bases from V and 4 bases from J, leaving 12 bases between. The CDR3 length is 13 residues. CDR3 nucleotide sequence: TGTGCCAGCAGCTTTACAGCGAGCTATGGCTACACCTTC. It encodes CASSFTASYGYTF.

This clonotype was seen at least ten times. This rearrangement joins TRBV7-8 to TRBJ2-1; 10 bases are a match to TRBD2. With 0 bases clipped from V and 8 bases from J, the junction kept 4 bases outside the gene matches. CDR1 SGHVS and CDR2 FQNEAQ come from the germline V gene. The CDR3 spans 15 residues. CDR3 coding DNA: TGTGCCAGCAGCTTAGCCCAGCGGGGGGGGTATGAGCAGTTCTTC. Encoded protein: CASSLAQRGGYEQFF.

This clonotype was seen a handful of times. The CDR3 loop reads CASSLGIGSTYNEQFF. The CDR3 DNA follows: TGTGCCAGCAGTTTAGGTATTGGTTCGACCTACAATGAGCAGTTCTTC. The chain links TRBV27 to TRBJ2-1; D not certain. The CDR3 sequence is 16 residues long. The germline V gene encodes CDR1 MNHEY and CDR2 SMNVEV (reference sequence). Trimming took 2 bases from V and 2 from J, leaving 13 bases between them.

CDR3 DNA: TGCGCCAGCAGCCAGGACGGGACGGGCACCTACAATGAGCAGTTCTTC. Translating gives CASSQDGTGTYNEQFF. V and J are TRBV4-1 and TRBJ2-1; D may match TRBD1 or TRBD2 (5 bases each). Germline V gene data show CDR1 as MGHRA and CDR2 as YSYEKL. This CDR3 comprises 16 residues. V was trimmed by 3 bases and J by 2 bases, leaving 14 bases between them.

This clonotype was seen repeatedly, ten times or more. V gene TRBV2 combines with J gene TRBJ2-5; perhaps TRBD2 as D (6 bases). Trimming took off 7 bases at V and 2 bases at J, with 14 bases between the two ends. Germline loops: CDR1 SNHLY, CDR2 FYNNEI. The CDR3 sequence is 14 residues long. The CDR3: CASTQEGLQETQYF. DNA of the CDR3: TGTGCCAGCACGCAGGAGGGTCTTCAAGAGACCCAGTACTTC.

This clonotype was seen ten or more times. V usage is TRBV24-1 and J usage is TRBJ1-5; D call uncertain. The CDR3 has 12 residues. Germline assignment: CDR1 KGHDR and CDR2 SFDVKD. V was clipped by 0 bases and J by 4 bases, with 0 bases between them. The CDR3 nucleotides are TGTGCCACCAGTGATTTGAATCAGCCCCAGCATTTT. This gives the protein CATSDLNQPQHF.

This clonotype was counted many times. In DNA form, the CDR3 reads TGTGCCACCGGAAACGTTGCGAATCAGCCCCAGCATTTT. Its translation is CATGNVANQPQHF. This rearrangement joins TRBV24-1 to TRBJ1-5; D gene ambiguous. CDR3 length: 13 amino acids. CDR1 and CDR2 from the germline V gene are KGHDR and SFDVKD. The V end was cut by 9 bases, the J end by 4 bases, with 12 bases between.

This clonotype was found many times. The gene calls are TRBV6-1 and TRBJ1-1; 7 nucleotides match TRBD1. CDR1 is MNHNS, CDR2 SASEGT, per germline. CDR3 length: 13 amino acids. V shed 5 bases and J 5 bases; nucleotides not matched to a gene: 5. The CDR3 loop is CASSRPQGTEAFF. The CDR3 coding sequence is TGTGCCAGCAGTCGTCCACAGGGGACTGAAGCTTTCTTT.

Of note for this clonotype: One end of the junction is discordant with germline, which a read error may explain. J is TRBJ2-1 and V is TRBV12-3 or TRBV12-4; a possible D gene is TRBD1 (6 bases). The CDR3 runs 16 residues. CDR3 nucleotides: TGTGCCGGCAGTTTAGGTGGTCAGGGGACCTACAATGAGCAGTTCTTC. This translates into CAGSLGGQGTYNEQFF.

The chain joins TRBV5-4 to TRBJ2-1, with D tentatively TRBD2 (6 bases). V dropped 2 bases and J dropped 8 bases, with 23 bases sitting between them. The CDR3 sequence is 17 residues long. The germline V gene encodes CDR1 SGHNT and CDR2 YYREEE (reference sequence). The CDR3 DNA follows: TGTGCCAGCAGCTTCCTCGGAGGTAGGAGGGCATTCGATGAGCAGTTCTTC. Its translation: CASSFLGGRRAFDEQFF.

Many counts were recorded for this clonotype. As DNA, the CDR3 is TGTGCCAGCAGAGTAGGACAGGGCCTCACCCCCACTTATGGCTACACCTTC. This translates into CASRVGQGLTPTYGYTF. V usage is TRBV2 and J usage is TRBJ1-2, with 8 bases identical to TRBD1. In germline, CDR1 is SNHLY, CDR2 FYNNEI. V was clipped by 6 bases and J by 5 bases; unmatched bases: 17. CDR3 size: 17 residues.

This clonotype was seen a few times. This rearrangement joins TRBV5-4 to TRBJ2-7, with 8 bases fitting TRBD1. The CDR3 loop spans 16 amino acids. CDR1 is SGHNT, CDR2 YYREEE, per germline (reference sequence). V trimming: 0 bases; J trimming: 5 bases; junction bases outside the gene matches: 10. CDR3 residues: CASSLDRLRQGNEQYF. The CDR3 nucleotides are TGTGCCAGCAGCTTGGATCGCCTGAGACAGGGGAACGAGCAGTACTTC.

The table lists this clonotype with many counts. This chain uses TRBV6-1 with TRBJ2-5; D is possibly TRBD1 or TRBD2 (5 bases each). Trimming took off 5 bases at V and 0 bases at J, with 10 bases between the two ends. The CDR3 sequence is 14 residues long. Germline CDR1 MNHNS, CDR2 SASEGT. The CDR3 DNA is TGTGCCAGCAGTCCGAGGGGATACCAAGAGACCCAGTACTTC. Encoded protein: CASSPRGYQETQYF.

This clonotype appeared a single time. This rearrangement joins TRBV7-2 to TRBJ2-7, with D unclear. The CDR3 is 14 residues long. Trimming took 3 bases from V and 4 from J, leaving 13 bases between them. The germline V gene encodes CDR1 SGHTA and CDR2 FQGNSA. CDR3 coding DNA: TGTGCCAGCAGCTTTTTACCGCAGACTTACGAGCAGTACTTC. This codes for CASSFLPQTYEQYF.

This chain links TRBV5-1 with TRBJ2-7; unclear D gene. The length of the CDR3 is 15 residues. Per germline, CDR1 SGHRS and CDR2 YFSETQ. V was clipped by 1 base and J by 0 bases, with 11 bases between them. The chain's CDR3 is CASSLIYPNSYEQYF. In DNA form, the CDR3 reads TGCGCCAGCAGCTTGATCTACCCAAACTCCTACGAGCAGTACTTC.

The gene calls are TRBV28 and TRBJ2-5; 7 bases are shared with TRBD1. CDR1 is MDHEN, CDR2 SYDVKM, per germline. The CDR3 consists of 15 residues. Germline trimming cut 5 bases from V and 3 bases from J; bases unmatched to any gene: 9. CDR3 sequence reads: CASSRPGTVEETQYF. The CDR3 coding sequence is TGTGCCAGCAGTCGCCCCGGGACAGTAGAAGAGACCCAGTACTTC.

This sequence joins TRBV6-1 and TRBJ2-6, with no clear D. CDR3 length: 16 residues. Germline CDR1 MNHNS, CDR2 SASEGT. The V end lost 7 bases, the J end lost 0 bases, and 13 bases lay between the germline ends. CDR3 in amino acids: CASNPRTNSGANVLTF. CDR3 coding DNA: TGTGCCAGCAACCCCAGGACCAACTCTGGGGCCAACGTCCTGACTTTC.

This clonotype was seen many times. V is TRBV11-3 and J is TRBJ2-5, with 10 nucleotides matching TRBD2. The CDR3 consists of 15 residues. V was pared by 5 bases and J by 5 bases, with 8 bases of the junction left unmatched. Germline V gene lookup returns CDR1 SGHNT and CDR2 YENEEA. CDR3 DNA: TGTGCCAGCAGCCCAAGGAGCGGGAGGGAGGAGACCCAGTACTTC. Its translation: CASSPRSGREETQYF.